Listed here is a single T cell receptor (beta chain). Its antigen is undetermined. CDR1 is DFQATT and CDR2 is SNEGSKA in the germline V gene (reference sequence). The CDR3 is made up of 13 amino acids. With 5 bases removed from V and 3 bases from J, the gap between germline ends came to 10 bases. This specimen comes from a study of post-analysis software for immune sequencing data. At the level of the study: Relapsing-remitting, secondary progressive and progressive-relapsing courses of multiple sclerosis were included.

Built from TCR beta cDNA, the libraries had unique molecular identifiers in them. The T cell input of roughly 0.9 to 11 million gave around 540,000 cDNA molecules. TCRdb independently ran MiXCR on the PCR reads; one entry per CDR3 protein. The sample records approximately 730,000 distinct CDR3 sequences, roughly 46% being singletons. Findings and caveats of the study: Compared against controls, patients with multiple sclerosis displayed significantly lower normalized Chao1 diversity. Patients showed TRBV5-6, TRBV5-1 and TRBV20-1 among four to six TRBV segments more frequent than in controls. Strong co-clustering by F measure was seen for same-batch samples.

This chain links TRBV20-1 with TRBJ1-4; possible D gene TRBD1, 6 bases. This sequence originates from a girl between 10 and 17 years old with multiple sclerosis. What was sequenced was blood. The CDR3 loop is CSAYGQSNEKLFF. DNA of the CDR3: TGCAGTGCTTATGGACAGTCTAATGAAAAACTGTTTTTT.